The 9 T cell receptor beta chains in this list originate from one sample, sequenced in a study of spatial heterogeneity in lung cancer (dated by TCRdb to the late 2010s). The sample's time point, from its label and the paper: sample taken at primary tumor resection. Without any cell sorting, TCR sequencing was performed on whole RNA extracted either from tumor and nontumor lung tissue or from cryopreserved PBMC samples. Library method: 5' RACE. The sequencer listed for this sample is NextSeq 500. TCRdb passed the public sequencing reads through fastp at Q25 and MiXCR, retaining productive beta sequences. Duplicate CDR3 protein sequences are folded into a single record with the most common DNA and genes. The sample table shows 20,000 to 25,000 distinct CDR3 sequences, and about 4.6% are seen once. The ten largest clones represent about 7.2% of the sample. Sequencing used PBMCs, obtained at surgery. The receptors stem from a male donor with early-stage non-small cell lung cancer.

This clonotype was counted many times. This sequence joins TRBV5-1 and TRBJ1-2, with D tentatively TRBD1 (6 bases). Germline CDR1 is SGHRS and CDR2 is YFSETQ. Between the trimmed V and J ends, which lost 3 bases and 4 bases, there was a span of 13 bases. The CDR3 spans 14 residues. CDR3 DNA sequence: TGCGCCAGCAGCTCCACCCAGGGGACCTATGGCTACACCTTC. Protein product: CASSSTQGTYGYTF.

This sequence joins TRBV2 and TRBJ2-3; the D gene could be TRBD1 or TRBD2 (5 bases each). V gave up 2 bases and J gave up 0 bases, with 15 bases separating them. The CDR3 sequence is 17 residues long. Germline lookup yields CDR1 SNHLY and CDR2 FYNNEI. The CDR3: CASSELLGRSSTDTQYF. The DNA of the CDR3 is TGTGCCAGCAGTGAACTTCTGGGACGGAGCAGCACAGATACGCAGTATTTT. The full variable domain, in which reference TRBV2 and TRBJ2-3 provide the parts outside the CDR3, is EPEVTQTPSHQVTQMGQEVILRCVPISNHLYFYWYRQILGQKVEFLVSFYNNEISEKSEIFDDQFSVERPDGSNFTLKIRSTKLEDSAMYFCASSELLGRSSTDTQYFGPGTRLTVL.

This clonotype has ten or more counts. The rearrangement links TRBV7-2 to TRBJ1-2, with TRBD1 identical over 8 bases. The CDR3 sequence is 15 residues long. The V and J ends lost 0 bases and 4 bases, in that order; junction bases with no gene match: 4. Per the germline V gene, CDR1 is SGHTA and CDR2 is FQGNSA. The CDR3 DNA follows: TGTGCCAGCAGCTTAGCGGGACAGGTTCTCTATGGCTACACCTTC. Amino acid sequence: CASSLAGQVLYGYTF.

Ten or more counts support this clonotype. The chain joins TRBV5-1 to TRBJ2-5, with TRBD2 identical over 12 bases. V was clipped by 6 bases and J by 4 bases; unmatched bases: 4. This CDR3 has 14 residues. Germline lookup yields CDR1 SGHRS and CDR2 YFSETQ. This chain's CDR3 is CASKTSGGRETQYF. Here the CDR3 DNA reads TGCGCCAGCAAGACTAGCGGGGGACGAGAGACCCAGTACTTC.

This clonotype came up many times. The genes are TRBV18 and TRBJ2-7, with no clear D. V dropped 0 bases and J dropped 3 bases, with 12 bases sitting between them. The CDR3 loop spans 15 amino acids. Per the germline V gene, CDR1 is KGHSH and CDR2 is LQKENI. Written as DNA, the CDR3 is TGTGCCAGCTCACCACCAAACAGCCTCCACTACGAGCAGTACTTC. It codes for CASSPPNSLHYEQYF.

This clonotype was observed many times. The chain joins TRBV6-1 to TRBJ1-2; D is uncertain. The V end lost 4 bases, the J end lost 2 bases, and 11 bases lay between the germline ends. Germline CDR1 and CDR2: MNHNS and SASEGT. There are 14 residues in the CDR3. The CDR3 bases are TGTGCCAGCAGTGTGGTACAGCTAAACTATGGCTACACCTTC. Its translation is CASSVVQLNYGYTF.

This clonotype was counted at least ten times. The V call is TRBV12-3 or TRBV12-4, the J call TRBJ2-1; 7 bases agree with TRBD2. The CDR3 extends over 15 amino acids. Trimming at V came to 8 bases and at J to 4 bases, leaving 11 bases not matched to a gene. For the CDR3, the DNA is TGTGCCAGCGGTATGGGGGGGACCCCGTACAATGAGCAGTTCTTC. Its translation: CASGMGGTPYNEQFF.

This clonotype has at least ten counts. The V and J genes are TRBV28 and TRBJ2-1; TRBD2 might be the D (5 bases). V shed 4 bases and J shed 8 bases, with 9 bases lying between them. This CDR3 spans 12 amino acids. Germline V gives CDR1 MDHEN, CDR2 SYDVKM. In DNA, the CDR3 is TGTGCCAGCAGTTCTAGGCGGGATGAGCAGTTCTTC. Protein sequence: CASSSRRDEQFF.

This clonotype was recorded at least ten times. The rearrangement joins TRBV2 to TRBJ2-1; tentatively, D is TRBD2 (5 bases). Between the trimmed V and J ends, which lost 6 bases and 6 bases, there was a span of 9 bases. This CDR3 is 12 amino acids long. Germline lookup yields CDR1 SNHLY and CDR2 FYNNEI. The CDR3, as DNA: TGTGCCAGCAGCGCGGGCTTCAATGAGCAGTTCTTC. The encoded protein is CASSAGFNEQFF.